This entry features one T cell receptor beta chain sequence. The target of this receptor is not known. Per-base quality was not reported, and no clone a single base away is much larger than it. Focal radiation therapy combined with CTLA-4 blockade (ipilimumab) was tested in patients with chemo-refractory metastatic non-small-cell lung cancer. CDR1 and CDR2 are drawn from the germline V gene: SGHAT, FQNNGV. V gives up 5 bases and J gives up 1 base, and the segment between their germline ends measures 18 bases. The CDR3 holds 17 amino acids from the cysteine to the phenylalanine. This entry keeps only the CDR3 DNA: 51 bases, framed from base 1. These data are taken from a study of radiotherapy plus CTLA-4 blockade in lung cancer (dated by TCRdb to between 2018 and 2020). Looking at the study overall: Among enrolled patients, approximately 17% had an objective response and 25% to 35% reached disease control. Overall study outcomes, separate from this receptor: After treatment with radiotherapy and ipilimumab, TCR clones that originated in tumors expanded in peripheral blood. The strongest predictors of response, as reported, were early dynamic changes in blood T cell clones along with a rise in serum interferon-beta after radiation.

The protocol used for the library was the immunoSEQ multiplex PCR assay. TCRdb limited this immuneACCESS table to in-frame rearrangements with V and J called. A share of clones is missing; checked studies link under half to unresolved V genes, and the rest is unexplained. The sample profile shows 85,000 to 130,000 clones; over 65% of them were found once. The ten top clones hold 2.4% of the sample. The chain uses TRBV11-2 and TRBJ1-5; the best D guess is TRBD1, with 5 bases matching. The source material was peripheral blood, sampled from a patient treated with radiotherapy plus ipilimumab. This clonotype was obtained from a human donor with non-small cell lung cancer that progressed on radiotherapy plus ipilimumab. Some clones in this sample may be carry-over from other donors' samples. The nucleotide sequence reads TGTGCCAGCAGCCTACACGTGGGACGCGGAAGCAATCAGCCCCAGCATTTT. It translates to CASSLHVGRGSNQPQHF.